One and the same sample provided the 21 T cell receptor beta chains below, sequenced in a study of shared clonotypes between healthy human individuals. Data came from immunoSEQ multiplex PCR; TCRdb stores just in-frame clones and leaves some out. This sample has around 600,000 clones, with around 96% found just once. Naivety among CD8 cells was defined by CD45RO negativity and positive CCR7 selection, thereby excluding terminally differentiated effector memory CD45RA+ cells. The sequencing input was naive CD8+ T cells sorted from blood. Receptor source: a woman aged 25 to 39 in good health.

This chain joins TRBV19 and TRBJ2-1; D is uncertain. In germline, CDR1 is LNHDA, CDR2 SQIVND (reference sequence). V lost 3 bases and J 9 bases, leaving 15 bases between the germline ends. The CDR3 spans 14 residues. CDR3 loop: CASSILYPDGEQFF. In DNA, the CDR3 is TGTGCCAGTAGTATCCTATACCCGGACGGTGAGCAGTTCTTC.

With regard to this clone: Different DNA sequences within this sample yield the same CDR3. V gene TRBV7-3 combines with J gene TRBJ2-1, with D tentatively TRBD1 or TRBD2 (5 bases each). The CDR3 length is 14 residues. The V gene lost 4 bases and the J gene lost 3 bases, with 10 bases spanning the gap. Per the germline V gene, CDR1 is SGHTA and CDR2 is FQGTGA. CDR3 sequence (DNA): TGTGCCAGCAGCTCAGGGACGGGCTACAATGAGCAGTTCTTC. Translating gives CASSSGTGYNEQFF.

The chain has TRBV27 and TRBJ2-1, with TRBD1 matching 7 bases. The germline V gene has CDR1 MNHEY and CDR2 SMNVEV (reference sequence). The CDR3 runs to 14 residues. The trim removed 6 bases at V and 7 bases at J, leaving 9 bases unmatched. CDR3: CASSAGTARNEQFF. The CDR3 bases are TGTGCCAGCAGCGCCGGGACAGCAAGGAATGAGCAGTTCTTC.

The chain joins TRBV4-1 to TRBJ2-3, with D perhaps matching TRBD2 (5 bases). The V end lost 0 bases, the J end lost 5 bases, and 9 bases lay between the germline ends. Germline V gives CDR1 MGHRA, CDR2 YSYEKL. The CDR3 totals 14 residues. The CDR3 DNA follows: TGCGCCAGCAGCCAAGATTGGGAGCAAGATACGCAGTATTTT. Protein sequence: CASSQDWEQDTQYF.

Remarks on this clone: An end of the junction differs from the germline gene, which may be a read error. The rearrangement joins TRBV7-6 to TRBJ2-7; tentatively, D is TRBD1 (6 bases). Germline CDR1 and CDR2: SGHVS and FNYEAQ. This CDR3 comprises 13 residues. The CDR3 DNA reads TGTGCCAGCAGCCGGGACACCTCCGACGAGCAGTACTTC. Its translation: CASSRDTSDEQYF.

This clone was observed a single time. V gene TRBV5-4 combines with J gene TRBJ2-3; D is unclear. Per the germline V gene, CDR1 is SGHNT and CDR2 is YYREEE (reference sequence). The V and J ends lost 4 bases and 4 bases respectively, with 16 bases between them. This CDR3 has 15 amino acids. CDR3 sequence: CASSLPTTGADTQYF. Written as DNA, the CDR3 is TGTGCCAGCAGCCTCCCCACTACCGGCGCAGATACGCAGTATTTT.

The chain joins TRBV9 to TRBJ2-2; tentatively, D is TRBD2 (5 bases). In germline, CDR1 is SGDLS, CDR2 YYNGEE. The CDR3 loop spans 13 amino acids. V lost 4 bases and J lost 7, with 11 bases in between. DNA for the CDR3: TGTGCCAGCAGCCCGTCAGGAGGCGGGGAGCTGTTTTTT. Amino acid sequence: CASSPSGGGELFF.

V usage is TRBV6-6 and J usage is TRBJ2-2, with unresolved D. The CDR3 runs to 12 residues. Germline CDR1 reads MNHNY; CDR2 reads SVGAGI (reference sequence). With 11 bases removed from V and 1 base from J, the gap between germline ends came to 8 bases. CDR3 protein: CASKRNTGELFF. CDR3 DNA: TGTGCCTCTAAAAGGAACACCGGGGAGCTGTTTTTT.

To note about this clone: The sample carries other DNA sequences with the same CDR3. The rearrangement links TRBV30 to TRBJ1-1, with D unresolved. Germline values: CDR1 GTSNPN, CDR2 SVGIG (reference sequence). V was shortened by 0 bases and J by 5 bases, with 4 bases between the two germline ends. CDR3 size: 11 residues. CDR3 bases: TGTGCCTGGAGTGTTGGGACTGAAGCTTTCTTT. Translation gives CAWSVGTEAFF. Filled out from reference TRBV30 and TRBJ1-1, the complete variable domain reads SQTIHQWPATLVQPVGSPLSLECTVEGTSNPNLYWYRQAAGRGLQLLFYSVGIGQISSEVPQNLSASRPQDRQFILSSKKLLLSDSGFYLCAWSVGTEAFFGQGTRLTVV.

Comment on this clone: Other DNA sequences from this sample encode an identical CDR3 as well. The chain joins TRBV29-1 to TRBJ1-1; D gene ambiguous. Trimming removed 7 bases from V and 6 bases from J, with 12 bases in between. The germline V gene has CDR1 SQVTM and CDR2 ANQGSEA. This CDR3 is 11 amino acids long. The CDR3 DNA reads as TGCAGCGGTAGGAAGAGCGCTGAAGCTTTCTTT. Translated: CSGRKSAEAFF.

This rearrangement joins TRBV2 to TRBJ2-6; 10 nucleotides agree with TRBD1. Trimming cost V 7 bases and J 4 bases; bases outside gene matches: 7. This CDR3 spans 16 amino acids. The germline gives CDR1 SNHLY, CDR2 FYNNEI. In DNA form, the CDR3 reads TGTGCCAGCACGTGGACAGGGGGTTCCGGGGCCAACGTCCTGACTTTC. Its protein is CASTWTGGSGANVLTF.

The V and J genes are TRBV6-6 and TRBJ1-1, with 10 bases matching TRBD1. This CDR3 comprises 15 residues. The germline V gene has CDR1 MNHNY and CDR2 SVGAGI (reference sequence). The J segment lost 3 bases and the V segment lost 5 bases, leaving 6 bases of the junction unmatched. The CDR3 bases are TGTGCCAGCAGTCCAAGCGGACAGGGGGACACTGAAGCTTTCTTT. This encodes CASSPSGQGDTEAFF.

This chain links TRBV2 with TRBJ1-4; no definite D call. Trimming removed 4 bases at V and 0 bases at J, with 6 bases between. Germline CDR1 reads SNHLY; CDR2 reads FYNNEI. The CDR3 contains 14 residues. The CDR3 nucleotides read TGTGCCAGCAGTGTCAGCTCAACTAATGAAAAACTGTTTTTT. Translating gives CASSVSSTNEKLFF.

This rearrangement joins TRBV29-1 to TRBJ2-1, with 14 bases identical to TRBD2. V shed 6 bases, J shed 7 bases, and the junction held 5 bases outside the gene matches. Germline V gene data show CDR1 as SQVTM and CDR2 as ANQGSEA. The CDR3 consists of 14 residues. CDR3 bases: TGCAGCGTGAGGGGACTAGCGGGAGCGAATGAGCAGTTCTTC. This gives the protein CSVRGLAGANEQFF.

The CDR3 reads CSVGTSGRNEQFF. As DNA, the CDR3 is TGCAGCGTTGGGACTAGCGGGAGAAATGAGCAGTTCTTC. The rearrangement uses TRBV29-1 and TRBJ2-1; 13 bases are a match to TRBD2. V gave up 4 bases and J gave up 7 bases; unmatched junction bases: 1. The CDR3 loop spans 13 amino acids. Germline lookup yields CDR1 SQVTM and CDR2 ANQGSEA.

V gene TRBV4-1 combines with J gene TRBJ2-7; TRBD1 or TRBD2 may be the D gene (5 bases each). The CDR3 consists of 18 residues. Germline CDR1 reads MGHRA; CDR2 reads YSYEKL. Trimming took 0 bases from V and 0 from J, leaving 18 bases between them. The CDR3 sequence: CASSQDRWGTRSSYEQYF. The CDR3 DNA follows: TGCGCCAGCAGCCAAGATCGTTGGGGGACCCGAAGCTCCTACGAGCAGTACTTC.

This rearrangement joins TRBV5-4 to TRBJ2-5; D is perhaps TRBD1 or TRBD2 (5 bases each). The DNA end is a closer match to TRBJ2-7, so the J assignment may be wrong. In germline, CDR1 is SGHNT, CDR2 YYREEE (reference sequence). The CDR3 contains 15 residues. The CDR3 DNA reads TGTGCCAGCAGCTTTTACGGGACGGTACCCTACGAGCAGTACTTC. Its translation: CASSFYGTVPYEQYF.

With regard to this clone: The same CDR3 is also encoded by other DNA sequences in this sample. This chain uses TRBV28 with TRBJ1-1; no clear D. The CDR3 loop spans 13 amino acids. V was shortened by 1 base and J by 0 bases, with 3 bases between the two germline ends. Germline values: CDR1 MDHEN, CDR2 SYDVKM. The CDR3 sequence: CASSLLVNTEAFF. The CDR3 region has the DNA TGTGCCAGCAGTTTATTAGTGAACACTGAAGCTTTCTTT. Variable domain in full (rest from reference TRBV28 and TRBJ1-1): DVKVTQSSRYLVKRTGEKVFLECVQDMDHENMFWYRQDPGLGLRLIYFSYDVKMKEKGDIPEGYSVSREKKERFSLILESASTNQTSMYLCASSLLVNTEAFFGQGTRLTVV.

The CDR3, as DNA: TGCAGCGTTGACAGTGGGACCGGCTACGAGCAGTACTTC. Encoded protein: CSVDSGTGYEQYF. This chain uses TRBV29-1 with TRBJ2-7; D may be TRBD1 or TRBD2 (5 bases each). V was clipped by 3 bases and J by 3 bases, with 12 bases between them. This CDR3 contains 13 residues. Germline-derived CDR1 and CDR2 are SQVTM and ANQGSEA.

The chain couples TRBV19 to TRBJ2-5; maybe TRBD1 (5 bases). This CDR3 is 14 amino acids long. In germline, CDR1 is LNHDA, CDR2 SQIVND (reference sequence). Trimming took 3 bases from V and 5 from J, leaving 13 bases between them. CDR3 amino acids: CASSIGASRETQYF. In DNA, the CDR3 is TGTGCCAGTAGTATTGGGGCTTCACGGGAGACCCAGTACTTC.

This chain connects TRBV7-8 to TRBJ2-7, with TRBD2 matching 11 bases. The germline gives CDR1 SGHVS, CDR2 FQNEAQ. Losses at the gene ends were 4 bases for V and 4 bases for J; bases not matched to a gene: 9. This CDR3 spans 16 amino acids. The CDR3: CASSYTSGSNQYEQYF. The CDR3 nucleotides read TGTGCCAGCAGCTATACTAGCGGGAGCAACCAATACGAGCAGTACTTC. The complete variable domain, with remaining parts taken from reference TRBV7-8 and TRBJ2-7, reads GAGVSQSPRYKVAKRGQDVALRCDPISGHVSLFWYQQALGQGPEFLTYFQNEAQLDKSGLPSDRFFAERPEGSVSTLKIQRTQQEDSAVYLCASSYTSGSNQYEQYFGPGTRLTVT.